Shown below are 26 T cell receptor beta chains from a single sample sequenced in a study of T cell responses to AZD1222 COVID-19 vaccine. Assay used: immunoSEQ multiplex PCR; TCRdb lists only in-frame clones, some missing. This sample carries 150,000 to 200,000 clones, 90% to 95% of them seen once, and the ten largest clones take 9.2%. The sample in question was peripheral blood, obtained on day 0 of AZD1222 vaccination. All receptors derive from an adult in good health.

The genes are TRBV19 and TRBJ1-2; 7 nucleotides line up with TRBD1. The CDR3 runs 15 residues. V was pared by 5 bases and J by 8 bases, with 14 bases of the junction left unmatched. Germline V gene sequence: CDR1 LNHDA, CDR2 SQIVND (reference sequence). CDR3 region: CASSPQGQPLWGYTF. For the CDR3, the DNA is TGTGCCAGTAGTCCCCAGGGACAGCCCCTCTGGGGCTACACCTTC.

The rearrangement uses TRBV6-4 and TRBJ2-2, with 9 positions matching TRBD2. This CDR3 has 16 amino acids. J was trimmed by 0 bases and V by 6 bases; bases with no gene match: 5. Germline-derived CDR1 and CDR2 are MRHNA and SNTAGT. CDR3 DNA sequence: TGTGCCAGCAGCGATAGCGGGAGATCGAACACCGGGGAGCTGTTTTTT. Its translation is CASSDSGRSNTGELFF.

The chain recombines TRBV20-1 with TRBJ2-7; the match to TRBD2 covers 10 bases. This CDR3 has 16 amino acids. CDR1 and CDR2 (germline): DFQATT, SNEGSKA (reference sequence). Losses at the gene ends were 3 bases for V and 4 bases for J; bases not matched to a gene: 12. The CDR3 DNA reads as TGCAGTGCTAGTGCTGTTGGAGCGGGAGGGCGTTACGAGCAGTACTTC. As protein: CSASAVGAGGRYEQYF.

The chain couples TRBV24-1 to TRBJ2-7; TRBD2 matches 14 bases. V shed 10 bases, J shed 2 bases, and the junction held 9 bases outside the gene matches. The CDR3 is made up of 16 amino acids. The germline gives CDR1 KGHDR, CDR2 SFDVKD. In DNA, the CDR3 is TGTGCCACTGCCGGGACTAGCGGGAGCCAACCCTACGAGCAGTACTTC. As protein: CATAGTSGSQPYEQYF.

The genes are TRBV15 and TRBJ2-1, with D possibly being TRBD1 or TRBD2 (5 bases each). Germline lookup yields CDR1 LNHNV and CDR2 YYDKDF (reference sequence). Trimming shortened V by 2 bases and J by 8 bases, and 10 bases separated the two germline ends. The CDR3 length is 13 residues. The chain's CDR3 is CATSRPGDDEQFF. The CDR3 DNA sequence: TGTGCCACCAGCAGACCCGGGGACGATGAGCAGTTCTTC.

The chain combines TRBV6-2 or TRBV6-3 with TRBJ1-5; D is unresolved. Trimming pared 2 bases from V and 0 bases from J, leaving 8 bases between. This CDR3 has 15 residues. Germline-derived CDR1 and CDR2 are MNHEY and SVGEGT. In DNA, the CDR3 is TGTGCCAGCAGTTACGATTCCTATAGCAATCAGCCCCAGCATTTT. Amino acid sequence: CASSYDSYSNQPQHF.

The chain carries TRBV30 and TRBJ1-6; D is ambiguous. This CDR3 region has 14 residues. CDR1 and CDR2 (germline): GTSNPN, SVGIG (reference sequence). Trimming removed 3 bases from V and 5 bases from J, with 11 bases in between. CDR3 region: CAWRLKGDNSPLHF. The CDR3 DNA sequence: TGTGCCTGGAGGTTAAAAGGAGATAATTCACCCCTCCACTTT.

V is TRBV5-4 and J is TRBJ2-2, with 14 bases matching TRBD2. This CDR3 spans 18 amino acids. Germline trimming cut 2 bases from V and 5 bases from J; bases unmatched to any gene: 8. Germline CDR1 and CDR2: SGHNT and YYREEE (reference sequence). This chain's CDR3 is CASSFPGLAGAGTGELFF. CDR3 in DNA: TGTGCCAGCAGCTTCCCGGGACTAGCGGGAGCGGGAACCGGGGAGCTGTTTTTT.

The rearrangement joins TRBV11-1 to TRBJ2-1; the match to TRBD2 covers 8 bases. The CDR3 is 14 residues long. The trim removed 1 base at V and 5 bases at J, leaving 1 base unmatched. In germline, CDR1 is SGHAT, CDR2 FQDESV (reference sequence). The CDR3 DNA follows: TGTGCCAGCAGCTTAGTACTAGCGGACAATGAGCAGTTCTTC. It is translated as CASSLVLADNEQFF.

The chain joins TRBV6-5 to TRBJ1-1; a possible D gene is TRBD1 (6 bases). V lost 2 bases and J 8 bases, leaving 9 bases between the germline ends. The CDR3 runs to 12 residues. In germline, CDR1 is MNHEY, CDR2 SVGAGI. Here the CDR3 reads CASSYATGEAFF. As DNA, the CDR3 is TGTGCCAGCAGTTACGCAACAGGGGAAGCTTTCTTT.

This clone was observed once. The chain links TRBV11-3 to TRBJ2-1; 11 bases match TRBD2. CDR1 and CDR2 from the germline V gene are SGHNT and YENEEA. V lost 4 bases to trimming and J lost 5 bases; unmatched junction nucleotides: 10. The CDR3 length is 17 residues. The CDR3 sequence: CASSYSGRAQGDNEQFF. Written as DNA, the CDR3 is TGTGCCAGCAGCTATAGCGGGAGGGCACAGGGAGACAATGAGCAGTTCTTC.

V usage is TRBV27 and J usage is TRBJ2-1; D is ambiguous. Germline lookup yields CDR1 MNHEY and CDR2 SMNVEV (reference sequence). The CDR3 extends over 17 amino acids. V was trimmed by 0 bases and J by 2 bases, leaving 14 bases between them. The CDR3 DNA reads TGTGCCAGCAGTTTATCGATTATGGGTTTGCCCTACAATGAGCAGTTCTTC. Protein product: CASSLSIMGLPYNEQFF.

This clone has just one count. The chain carries TRBV2 and TRBJ2-1; D gene unclear. V was shortened by 7 bases and J by 9 bases, with 10 bases between the two germline ends. The CDR3 contains 11 residues. CDR1 is SNHLY, CDR2 FYNNEI, per germline. The CDR3 DNA follows: TGTGCCAGCACGGCCAGAGTTGAGCAGTTCTTC. This sequence encodes CASTARVEQFF.

The chain is built from TRBV29-1 and TRBJ2-4; D is possibly TRBD1 or TRBD2 (5 bases each). Germline loops: CDR1 SQVTM, CDR2 ANQGSEA. This CDR3 contains 11 residues. V was clipped by 7 bases and J by 13 bases, with 17 bases between them. This CDR3 is CSALWVGDQYF. The DNA for the CDR3 is TGCAGCGCCCTATGGGTGGGGGACCAGTACTTC.

The genes are TRBV11-2 and TRBJ2-5; 8 bases agree with TRBD2. The CDR3 consists of 15 residues. Germline lookup yields CDR1 SGHAT and CDR2 FQNNGV. V gave up 5 bases and J gave up 2 bases; unmatched junction bases: 7. This chain's CDR3 is CASSPTGGWQETQYF. Here the CDR3 DNA reads TGTGCCAGCAGCCCAACGGGGGGGTGGCAAGAGACCCAGTACTTC.

V and J are TRBV28 and TRBJ2-4; TRBD2 matches at 8 bases. V lost 8 bases to trimming and J lost 0 bases; unmatched junction nucleotides: 6. The CDR3 is made up of 15 amino acids. Germline CDR1 and CDR2: MDHEN and SYDVKM. The CDR3 here is CASSGGGLAKNIQYF. The DNA for the CDR3 is TGTGCCAGCTCAGGCGGGGGGTTAGCCAAAAACATTCAGTACTTC.

This sequence joins TRBV7-2 and TRBJ2-7; 9 bases match TRBD2. Per germline, CDR1 SGHTA and CDR2 FQGNSA. V trimming: 1 base; J trimming: 5 bases; junction bases outside the gene matches: 6. The CDR3 runs 15 residues. The CDR3 nucleotides read TGTGCCAGCAGCTTAGAGTTAGCGGGAGTCCACGAGCAGTACTTC. This sequence encodes CASSLELAGVHEQYF.

The chain joins TRBV2 to TRBJ1-2, with D tentatively TRBD1 (5 bases). Germline CDR1 and CDR2: SNHLY and FYNNEI. This CDR3 has 16 amino acids. The ends were cut back, 6 bases at V and 0 bases at J, with 17 bases in the middle. CDR3 bases: TGTGCCAGCAGATCAGCGAAGGGACCGACTAACTATGGCTACACCTTC. Protein: CASRSAKGPTNYGYTF.

Remarks on this clone: Other DNA sequences in this sample translate to the same CDR3. The V and J genes are TRBV11-2 and TRBJ1-1; D may be TRBD1 (6 bases). The V gene lost 2 bases and the J gene lost 4 bases, with 8 bases spanning the gap. Germline CDR1 reads SGHAT; CDR2 reads FQNNGV. This CDR3 is 13 amino acids long. The DNA for the CDR3 is TGTGCCAGCAGCTTAAGGGGGGGCACTGAAGCTTTCTTT. The encoded protein is CASSLRGGTEAFF.

CDR3 nucleotides: TGTGCCAGTAGTATGCTCGCAGGGGTGGGCTACGAGCAGTACTTC. It codes for CASSMLAGVGYEQYF. This sequence joins TRBV19 and TRBJ2-7; D may be TRBD1 (6 bases). This CDR3 region has 15 residues. Trimming took off 3 bases at V and 3 bases at J, with 15 bases between the two ends. In germline, CDR1 is LNHDA, CDR2 SQIVND (reference sequence).

V usage is TRBV9 and J usage is TRBJ1-3; no clear D. Looked up from germline, CDR1 is SGDLS and CDR2 is YYNGEE. The V end was cut by 4 bases, the J end by 1 base, with 12 bases between. This CDR3 has 15 amino acids. The DNA of the CDR3 is TGTGCCAGCAGCCCTCAGAAACCATCTGGAAACACCATATATTTT. This gives the protein CASSPQKPSGNTIYF.

The chain combines TRBV28 with TRBJ1-5; the D gene is possibly TRBD1 (5 bases). The CDR3 is made up of 12 amino acids. Trimming removed 6 bases at V and 8 bases at J, with 11 bases between. Germline CDR1 MDHEN, CDR2 SYDVKM. CDR3 DNA: TGTGCCAGCAGGCAAGCGGGGGAGCCCCAGCATTTT. Translation: CASRQAGEPQHF.

V gene TRBV12-3 or TRBV12-4 combines with J gene TRBJ1-1; no reliable D call. CDR3 length: 10 amino acids. V lost 6 bases and J lost 5, with 4 bases in between. CDR3 amino acids: CASRGTEAFF. Here the CDR3 DNA reads TGTGCCAGCAGGGGGACTGAAGCTTTCTTT.

The chain has TRBV6-1 and TRBJ1-3; D is possibly TRBD1 (6 bases). There are 17 residues in the CDR3. Trimming removed 0 bases at V and 4 bases at J, with 16 bases between. CDR1 and CDR2 (germline): MNHNS, SASEGT. The chain's CDR3 is CASSEALGGAGGNTIYF. The CDR3 DNA reads as TGTGCCAGCAGTGAAGCGTTGGGGGGCGCGGGGGGAAACACCATATATTTT.

The chain recombines TRBV7-2 with TRBJ2-7; 7 positions agree with TRBD2. Germline CDR1 is SGHTA and CDR2 is FQGNSA. The CDR3 covers 15 residues. Unmatched junction bases numbered 8, after V lost 4 bases and J lost 2 bases. The CDR3 is CASSYFERGTYEQYF. The CDR3 DNA sequence: TGTGCCAGCAGCTACTTCGAGCGGGGAACCTACGAGCAGTACTTC.

This chain connects TRBV9 to TRBJ2-7; 7 bases agree with TRBD2. CDR3 length: 14 residues. CDR1 and CDR2 from the germline V gene are SGDLS and YYNGEE. The J segment lost 0 bases and the V segment lost 3 bases, leaving 3 bases of the junction unmatched. The CDR3 sequence is CASSAGDYSYEQYF. Here the CDR3 DNA reads TGTGCCAGCAGCGCGGGGGACTACTCCTACGAGCAGTACTTC.